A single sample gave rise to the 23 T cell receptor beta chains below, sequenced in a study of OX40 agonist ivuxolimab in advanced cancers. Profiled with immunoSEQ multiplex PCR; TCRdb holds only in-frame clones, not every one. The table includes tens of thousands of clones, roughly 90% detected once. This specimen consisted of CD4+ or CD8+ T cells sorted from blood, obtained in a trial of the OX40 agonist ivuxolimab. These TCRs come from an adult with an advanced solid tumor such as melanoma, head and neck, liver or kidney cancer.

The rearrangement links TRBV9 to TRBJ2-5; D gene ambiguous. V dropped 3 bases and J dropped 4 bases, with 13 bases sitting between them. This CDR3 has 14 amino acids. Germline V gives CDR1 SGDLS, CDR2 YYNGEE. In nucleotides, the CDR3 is TGTGCCAGCAGCGGCCCGACGCCCGGAGAGACCCAGTACTTC. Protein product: CASSGPTPGETQYF.

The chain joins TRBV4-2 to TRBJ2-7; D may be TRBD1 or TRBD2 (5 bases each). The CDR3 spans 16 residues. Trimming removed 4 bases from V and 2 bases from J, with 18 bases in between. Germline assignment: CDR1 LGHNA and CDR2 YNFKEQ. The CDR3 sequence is CASSPSTRDLTYEQYF. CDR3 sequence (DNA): TGTGCCAGCAGCCCGTCCACCCGGGACCTTACCTACGAGCAGTACTTC.

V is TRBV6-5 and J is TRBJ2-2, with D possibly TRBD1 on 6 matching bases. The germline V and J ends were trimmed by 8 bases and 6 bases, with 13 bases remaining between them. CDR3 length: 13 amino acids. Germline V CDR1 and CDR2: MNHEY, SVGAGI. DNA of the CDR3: TGTGCCAGCTCAGGGGTTCTGGCCGGGGAGCTGTTTTTT. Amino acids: CASSGVLAGELFF.

The CDR3 sequence: CSVGGGGDGFRSYEQYF. CDR3 nucleotide sequence: TGCAGCGTCGGGGGCGGGGGAGATGGCTTCCGTTCCTACGAGCAGTACTTC. The chain is built from TRBV29-1 and TRBJ2-7, with a weak D call TRBD2 (7 bases). V was clipped by 6 bases and J by 1 base, with 25 bases between them. Germline V lookup: CDR1 SQVTM, CDR2 ANQGSEA. The CDR3 is 17 residues long.

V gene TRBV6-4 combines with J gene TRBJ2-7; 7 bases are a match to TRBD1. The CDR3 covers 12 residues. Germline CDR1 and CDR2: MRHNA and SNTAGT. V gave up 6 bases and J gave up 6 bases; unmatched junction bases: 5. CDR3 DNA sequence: TGTGCCAGCAGGCAGACAGGGACCGAGCAGTACTTC. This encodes CASRQTGTEQYF.

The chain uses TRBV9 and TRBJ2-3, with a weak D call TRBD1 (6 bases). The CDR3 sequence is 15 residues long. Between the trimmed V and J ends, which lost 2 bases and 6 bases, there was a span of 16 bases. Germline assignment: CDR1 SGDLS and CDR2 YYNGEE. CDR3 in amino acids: CASSVGTTNRDTQYF. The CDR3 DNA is TGTGCCAGCAGCGTTGGGACAACTAACAGGGATACGCAGTATTTT.

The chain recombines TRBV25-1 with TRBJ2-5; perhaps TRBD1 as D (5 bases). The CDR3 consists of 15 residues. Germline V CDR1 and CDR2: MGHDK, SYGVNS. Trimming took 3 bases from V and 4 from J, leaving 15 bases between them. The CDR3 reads CASSDHQRGVETQYF. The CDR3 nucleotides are TGTGCCAGCAGTGACCATCAAAGGGGCGTAGAGACCCAGTACTTC. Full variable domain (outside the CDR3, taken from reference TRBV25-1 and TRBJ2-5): EADIYQTPRYLVIGTGKKITLECSQTMGHDKMYWYQQDPGMELHLIHYSYGVNSTEKGDLSSESTVSRIRTEHFPLTLESARPSHTSQYLCASSDHQRGVETQYFGPGTRLLVL.

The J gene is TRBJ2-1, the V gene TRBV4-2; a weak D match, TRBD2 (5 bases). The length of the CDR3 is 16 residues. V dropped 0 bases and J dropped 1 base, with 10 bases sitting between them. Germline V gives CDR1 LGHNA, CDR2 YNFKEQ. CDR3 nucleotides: TGTGCCAGCAGCCAAGACCGGCTAGCATCCTACAATGAGCAGTTCTTC. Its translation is CASSQDRLASYNEQFF.

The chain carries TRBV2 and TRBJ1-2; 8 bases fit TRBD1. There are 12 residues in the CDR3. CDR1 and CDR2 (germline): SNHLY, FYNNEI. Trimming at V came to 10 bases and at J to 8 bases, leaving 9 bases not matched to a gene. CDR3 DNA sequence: TGTGCCACCTCGACAGGGGCGCGGGGCTACACCTTC. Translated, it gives CATSTGARGYTF.

The CDR3 DNA sequence: TGTGCCAGCAGAAATACGGGACTCGCCTGGCCCAAAAACATTCAGTACTTC. Protein: CASRNTGLAWPKNIQYF. The J gene is TRBJ2-4, the V gene TRBV28, with D possibly matching TRBD2 (6 bases). The germline V gene encodes CDR1 MDHEN and CDR2 SYDVKM. Deletions cut 6 bases from V and 2 bases from J, with 20 bases between. This CDR3 has 17 amino acids.

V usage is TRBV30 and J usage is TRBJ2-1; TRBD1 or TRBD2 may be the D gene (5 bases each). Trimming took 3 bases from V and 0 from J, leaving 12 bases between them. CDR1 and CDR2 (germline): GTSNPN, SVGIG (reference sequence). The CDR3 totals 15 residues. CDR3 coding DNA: TGTGCCTGGAGCGAGGGGATTAGCTCCTACAATGAGCAGTTCTTC. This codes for CAWSEGISSYNEQFF.

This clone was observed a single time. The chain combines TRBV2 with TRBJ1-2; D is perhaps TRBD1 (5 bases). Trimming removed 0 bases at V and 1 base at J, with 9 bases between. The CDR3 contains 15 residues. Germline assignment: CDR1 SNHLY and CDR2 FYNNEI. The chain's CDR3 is CASSEAPGSNYGYTF. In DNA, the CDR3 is TGTGCCAGCAGTGAAGCGCCAGGGAGTAACTATGGCTACACCTTC.

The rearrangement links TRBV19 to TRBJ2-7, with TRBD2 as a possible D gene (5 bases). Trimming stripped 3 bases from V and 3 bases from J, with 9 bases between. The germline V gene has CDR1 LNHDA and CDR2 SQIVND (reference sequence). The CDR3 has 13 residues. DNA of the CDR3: TGTGCCAGTAGTATCGGGGAAAGCTACGAGCAGTACTTC. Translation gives CASSIGESYEQYF. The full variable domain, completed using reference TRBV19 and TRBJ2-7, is DGGITQSPKYLFRKEGQNVTLSCEQNLNHDAMYWYRQDPGQGLRLIYYSQIVNDFQKGDIAEGYSVSREKKESFPLTVTSAQKNPTAFYLCASSIGESYEQYFGPGTRLTVT.

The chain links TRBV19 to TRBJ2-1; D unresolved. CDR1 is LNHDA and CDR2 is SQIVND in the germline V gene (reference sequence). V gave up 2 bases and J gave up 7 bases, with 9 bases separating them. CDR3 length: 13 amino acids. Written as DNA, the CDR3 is TGTGCCAGTAGTATATACCCTGGAAATGAGCAGTTCTTC. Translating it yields CASSIYPGNEQFF.

The CDR3: CATRSRTAYNEKLFF. CDR3 in DNA: TGTGCCACCAGATCGAGGACAGCCTACAATGAAAAACTGTTTTTT. The chain links TRBV28 to TRBJ1-4, with D perhaps matching TRBD1 (6 bases). Trimming shortened V by 10 bases and J by 5 bases, and 20 bases separated the two germline ends. The CDR3 consists of 15 residues. Germline CDR1 and CDR2: MDHEN and SYDVKM.

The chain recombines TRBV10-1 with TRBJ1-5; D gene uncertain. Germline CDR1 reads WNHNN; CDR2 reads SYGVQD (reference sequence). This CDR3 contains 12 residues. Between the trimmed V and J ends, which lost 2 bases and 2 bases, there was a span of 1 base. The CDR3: CASSEGNQPQHF. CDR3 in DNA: TGCGCCAGCAGTGAGGGCAATCAGCCCCAGCATTTT.

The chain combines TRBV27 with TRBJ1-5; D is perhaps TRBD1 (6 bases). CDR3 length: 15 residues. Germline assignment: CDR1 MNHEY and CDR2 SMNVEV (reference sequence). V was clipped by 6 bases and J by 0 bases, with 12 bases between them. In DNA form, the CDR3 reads TGTGCCAGCAGCAAAGGGGGGTTTAGCAATCAGCCCCAGCATTTT. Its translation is CASSKGGFSNQPQHF.

DNA of the CDR3: TGCGCCAGCAGTGATGGTTCGAGTTATGGCTACACCTTC. It encodes CASSDGSSYGYTF. This rearrangement joins TRBV10-2 to TRBJ1-2; D is unresolved. The germline V gene has CDR1 WSHSY and CDR2 SAAADI. The germline V and J ends were trimmed by 3 bases and 5 bases, with 10 bases remaining between them. The CDR3 covers 13 residues.

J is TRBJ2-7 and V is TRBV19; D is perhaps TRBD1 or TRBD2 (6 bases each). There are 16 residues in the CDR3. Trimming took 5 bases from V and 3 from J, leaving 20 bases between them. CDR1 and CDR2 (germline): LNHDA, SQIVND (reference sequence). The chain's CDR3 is CASSDTGGRNYYEQYF. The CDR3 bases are TGTGCCAGTAGTGATACTGGGGGGCGGAACTACTACGAGCAGTACTTC.

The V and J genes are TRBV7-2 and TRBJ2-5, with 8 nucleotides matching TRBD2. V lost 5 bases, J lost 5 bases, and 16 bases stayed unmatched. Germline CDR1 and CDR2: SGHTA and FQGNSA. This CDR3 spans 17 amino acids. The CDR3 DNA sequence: TGTGCCAGCAGCCTAGTTTTTTATCGGGAGGGGAGCGAGACCCAGTACTTC. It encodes CASSLVFYREGSETQYF.

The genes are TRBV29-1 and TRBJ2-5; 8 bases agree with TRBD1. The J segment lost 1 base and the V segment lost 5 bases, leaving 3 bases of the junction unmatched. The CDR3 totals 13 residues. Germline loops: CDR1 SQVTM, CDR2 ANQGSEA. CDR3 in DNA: TGCAGCGTTCCCGGACAGGGCCAAGAGACCCAGTACTTC. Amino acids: CSVPGQGQETQYF.

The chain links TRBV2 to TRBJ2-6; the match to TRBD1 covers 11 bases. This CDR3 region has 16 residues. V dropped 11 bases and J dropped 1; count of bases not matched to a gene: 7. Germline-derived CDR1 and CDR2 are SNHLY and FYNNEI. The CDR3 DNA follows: TGTGCCCGCACCGGGACAGGGGGATCTGGGGCCAACGTCCTGACTTTC. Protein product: CARTGTGGSGANVLTF.

As DNA, the CDR3 is TGTGCCAGCAGTGCCGGGACAGGTTTCGGGGAGCTGTTTTTT. Translating gives CASSAGTGFGELFF. The J gene is TRBJ2-2, the V gene TRBV2, with TRBD1 matching 8 bases. The CDR3 is made up of 14 amino acids. The J segment lost 7 bases and the V segment lost 4 bases, leaving 5 bases of the junction unmatched. Germline V gene lookup returns CDR1 SNHLY and CDR2 FYNNEI.